Detailed here is one TCR beta chain. The data derive from a study of blood T cell repertoires in COVID-19. Overall study context: T cells, B-cell-depleted T cells, or PBMCs provided the cDNA or gDNA that served as material.

Germline CDR1 is MNHEY and CDR2 is SVGEGT. V lost 2 bases to trimming and J lost 4 bases; unmatched junction nucleotides: 6. The CDR3 is 15 amino acids. The protocol was immunoSEQ multiplex PCR, while the TCRdb copy is restricted to in-frame clones and leaves out a portion. The sample includes roughly 90,000 clones, less than 85% of them seen just once. This receptor was taken from a man older than 75 with acute or convalescent COVID-19. The sample consisted of peripheral blood. The chain is built from TRBV6-2 or TRBV6-3 and TRBJ2-5, with TRBD1 matching over 8 bases. The DNA of the CDR3 is TGTGCCAGCAGTTACGTCAGGACAGGGCTAGAGACCCAGTACTTC. Its translation is CASSYVRTGLETQYF.